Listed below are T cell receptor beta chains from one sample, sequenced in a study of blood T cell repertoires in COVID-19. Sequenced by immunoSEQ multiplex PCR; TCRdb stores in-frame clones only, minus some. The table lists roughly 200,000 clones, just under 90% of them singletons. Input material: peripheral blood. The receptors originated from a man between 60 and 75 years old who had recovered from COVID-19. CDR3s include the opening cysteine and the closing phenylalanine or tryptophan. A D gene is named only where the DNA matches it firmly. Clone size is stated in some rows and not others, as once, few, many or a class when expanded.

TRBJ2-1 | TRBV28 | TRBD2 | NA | CASSLRLAGYNEQFF | TGTGCCAGCAGTTTACGACTAGCGGGGTACAATGAGCAGTTCTTC
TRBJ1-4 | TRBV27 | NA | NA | CASSSGYEKLFF | TGTGCCAGCAGTTCCGGGTATGAAAAACTGTTTTTT
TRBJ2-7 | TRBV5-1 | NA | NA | CASREMWSTYEQYF | TGCGCCAGCAGAGAGATGTGGTCGACCTACGAGCAGTACTTC
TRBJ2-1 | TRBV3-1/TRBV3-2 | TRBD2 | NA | CASRKRAGGSYNEQFF | TGTGCCAGCAGAAAGAGGGCGGGAGGTAGTTACAATGAGCAGTTCTTC
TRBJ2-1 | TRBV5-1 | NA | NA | CASRLGGYDNEQFF | TGCGCCAGCAGGTTGGGCGGATATGACAATGAGCAGTTCTTC
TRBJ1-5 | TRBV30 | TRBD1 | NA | CAWSVGQGVQPQHF | TGTGCCTGGAGTGTGGGACAGGGGGTCCAGCCCCAGCATTTT
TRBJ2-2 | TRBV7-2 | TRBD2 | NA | CASLNGGAGGWTGELFF | TGTGCCAGCCTCAACGGCGGGGCGGGGGGTTGGACCGGGGAGCTGTTTTTT
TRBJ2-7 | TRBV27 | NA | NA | CATTRQYSYEQYF | TGTGCCACGACCCGACAGTATTCCTACGAGCAGTACTTC
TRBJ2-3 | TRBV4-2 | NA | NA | CASSHRAGSSTDTQYF | TGTGCCAGCAGCCATCGTGCCGGGTCTTCAACGGATACGCAGTATTTT
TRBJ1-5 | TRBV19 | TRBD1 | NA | CASRTTGGQGSRKPQHF | TGTGCCAGTAGAACAACCGGGGGACAGGGGTCGAGGAAGCCCCAGCATTTT
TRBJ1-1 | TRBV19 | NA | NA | CAIFQGNTEAFF | TGTGCCATCTTCCAGGGGAACACTGAAGCTTTCTTT
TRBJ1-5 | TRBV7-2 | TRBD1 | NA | CASSFGQGQGQPQHF | TGTGCCAGCAGCTTCGGACAGGGACAGGGGCAGCCCCAGCATTTT
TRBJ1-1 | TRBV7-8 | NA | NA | CASSLERREITGEAFF | TGTGCCAGCAGCTTAGAGCGGCGGGAGATTACGGGTGAAGCTTTCTTT
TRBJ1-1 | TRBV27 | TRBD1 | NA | CASSLAGGRGTEAFF | TGTGCCAGCAGTTTAGCAGGGGGCAGGGGCACTGAAGCTTTCTTT
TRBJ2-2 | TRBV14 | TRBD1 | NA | CASSQTQGATGELFF | TGTGCCAGCAGCCAAACGCAGGGGGCGACCGGGGAGCTGTTTTTT
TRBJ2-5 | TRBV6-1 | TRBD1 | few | CASSDLTGGGQETQYF | TGTGCCAGCAGTGACTTGACAGGGGGCGGACAAGAGACCCAGTACTTC
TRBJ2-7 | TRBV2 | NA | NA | CASIWTLGSYEQYF | TGTGCCAGCATTTGGACATTAGGCTCCTACGAGCAGTACTTC
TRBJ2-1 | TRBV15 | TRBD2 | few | CATSTVAGSYNEQFF | TGTGCCACCAGCACGGTAGCGGGATCCTACAATGAGCAGTTCTTC
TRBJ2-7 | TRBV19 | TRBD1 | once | CASSIPGGQGKYEQYF | TGTGCCAGTAGTATTCCCGGGGGACAGGGGAAATACGAGCAGTACTTC
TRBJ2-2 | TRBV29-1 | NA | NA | CSVDSSYTGELFF | TGCAGCGTGGACAGCAGCTACACCGGGGAGCTGTTTTTT
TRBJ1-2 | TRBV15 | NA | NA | CATSRDRGTGNIYGYTF | TGTGCCACCAGCAGAGATAGGGGAACAGGGAACATCTATGGCTACACCTTC
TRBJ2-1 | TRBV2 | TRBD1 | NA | CASGRTGVSYNEQFF | TGTGCCAGCGGGCGAACAGGGGTATCCTACAATGAGCAGTTCTTC
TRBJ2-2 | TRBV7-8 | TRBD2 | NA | CASSTRLAGGTGELFF | TGTGCCAGCAGCACCCGACTAGCGGGAGGAACCGGGGAGCTGTTTTTT
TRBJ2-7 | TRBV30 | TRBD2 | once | CAWKKREVYEQYF | TGTGCCTGGAAGAAGCGGGAGGTCTACGAGCAGTACTTC
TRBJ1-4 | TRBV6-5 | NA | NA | CASSYERGWHEKLFF | TGTGCCAGCAGTTACGAGCGAGGTTGGCATGAAAAACTGTTTTTT
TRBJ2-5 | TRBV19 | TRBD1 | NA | CASSTKDRGQETQYF | TGTGCCAGTAGTACAAAGGACAGGGGCCAAGAGACCCAGTACTTC
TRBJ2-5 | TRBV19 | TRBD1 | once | CASSQDRGWETQYF | TGTGCCAGTAGTCAGGACAGGGGTTGGGAGACCCAGTACTTC
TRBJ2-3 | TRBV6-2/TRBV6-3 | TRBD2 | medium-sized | CASSYGTSADTQYF | TGTGCCAGCAGTTACGGGACTAGCGCAGATACGCAGTATTTT